The entry that follows covers one T cell receptor (beta chain) sequence. The sample is drawn from a study of blood T cell repertoires in COVID-19. Overall study context: Whether acute or convalescent, the COVID-19 samples came from the United States, Italy and Spain.

The V end was cut by 3 bases, the J end by 3 bases, with 17 bases between. This CDR3 is 16 amino acids long. The germline gives CDR1 LNHNV, CDR2 YYDKDF (reference sequence). Source study methods: Amplification with reference gene primers provided the estimates of nucleated cell counts. The method was immunoSEQ multiplex PCR; TCRdb's version includes in-frame clones alone and lacks a portion of them. Clone size and the V and J calls come from that table; the DNA yielded D and trimming. The sample holds more than 250,000 clones, over 75% seen once. The chain has TRBV15 and TRBJ1-2; D is uncertain. This TCR derives from a woman in her 30s who had recovered from COVID-19. Specimen: PBMCs or T cells enriched from blood (not recorded which). DNA of the CDR3: TGTGCCACCAGCAGGGTTGTGGGAGGCGGCCACTATGGCTACACCTTC. Translation gives CATSRVVGGGHYGYTF.